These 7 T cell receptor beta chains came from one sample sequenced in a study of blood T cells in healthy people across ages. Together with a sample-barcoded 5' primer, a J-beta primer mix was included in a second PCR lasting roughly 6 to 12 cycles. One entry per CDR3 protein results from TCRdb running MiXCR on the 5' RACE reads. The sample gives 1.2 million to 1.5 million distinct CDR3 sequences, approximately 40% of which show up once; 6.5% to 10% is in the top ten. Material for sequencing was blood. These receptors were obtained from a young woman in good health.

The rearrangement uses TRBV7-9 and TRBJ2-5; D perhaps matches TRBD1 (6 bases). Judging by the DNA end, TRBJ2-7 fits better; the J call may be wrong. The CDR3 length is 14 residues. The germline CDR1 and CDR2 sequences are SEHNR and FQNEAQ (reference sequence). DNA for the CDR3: TGTGCCAGCAGCTTAGGGATGCAGGGGTACGAGCAGTACTTC. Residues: CASSLGMQGYEQYF.

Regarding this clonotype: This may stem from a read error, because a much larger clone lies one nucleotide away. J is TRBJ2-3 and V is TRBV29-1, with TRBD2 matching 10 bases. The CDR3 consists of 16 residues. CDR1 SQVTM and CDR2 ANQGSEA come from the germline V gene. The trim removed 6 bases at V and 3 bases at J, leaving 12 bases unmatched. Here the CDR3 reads CSVAEVPGLATDTQYF. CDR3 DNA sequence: TGCAGCGTGGCGGAGGTTCCGGGACTAGCGACAGATACGCAGTATTTT.

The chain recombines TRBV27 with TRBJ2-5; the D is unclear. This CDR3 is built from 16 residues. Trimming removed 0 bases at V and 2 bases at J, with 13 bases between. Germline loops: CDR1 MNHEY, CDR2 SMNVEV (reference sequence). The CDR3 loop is CASSLSMVAHQETQYF. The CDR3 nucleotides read TGTGCCAGCAGTTTATCGATGGTGGCACATCAAGAGACCCAGTACTTC.

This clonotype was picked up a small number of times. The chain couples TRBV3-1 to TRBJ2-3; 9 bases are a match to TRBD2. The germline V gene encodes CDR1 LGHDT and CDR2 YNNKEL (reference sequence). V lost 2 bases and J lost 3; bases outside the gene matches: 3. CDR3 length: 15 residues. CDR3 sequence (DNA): TGTGCCAGCAGCCAACCGACTAGCGGAACAGATACGCAGTATTTT. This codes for CASSQPTSGTDTQYF.

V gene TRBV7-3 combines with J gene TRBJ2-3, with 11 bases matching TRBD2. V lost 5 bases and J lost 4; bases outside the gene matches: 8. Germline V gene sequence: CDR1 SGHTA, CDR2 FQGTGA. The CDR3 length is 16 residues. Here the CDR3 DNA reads TGTGCCAGCAGCCCCTCTAGCGGGGGGCTGGCAGATACGCAGTATTTT. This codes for CASSPSSGGLADTQYF.

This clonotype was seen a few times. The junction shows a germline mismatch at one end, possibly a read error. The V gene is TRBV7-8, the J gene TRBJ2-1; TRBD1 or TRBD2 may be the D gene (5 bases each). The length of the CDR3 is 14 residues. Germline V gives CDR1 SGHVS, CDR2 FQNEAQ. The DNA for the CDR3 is TGTGCCAGCAGCCCACCAGGGACCCCCAATGTGCAGTTCTTC. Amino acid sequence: CASSPPGTPNVQFF.

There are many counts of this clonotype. The CDR3 DNA reads TGCGCCAGCAGCCGGACAGGGGACTATGGCTACACCTTC. This gives the protein CASSRTGDYGYTF. The rearrangement joins TRBV5-1 to TRBJ1-2; 9 bases map to TRBD1. V was clipped by 4 bases and J by 3 bases; unmatched bases: 1. CDR3 length: 13 amino acids. Germline V CDR1 and CDR2: SGHRS, YFSETQ. Combining the CDR3 with reference TRBV5-1 and TRBJ1-2 gives the whole variable domain KAGVTQTPRYLIKTRGQQVTLSCSPISGHRSVSWYQQTPGQGLQFLFEYFSETQRNKGNFPGRFSGRQFSNSRSEMNVSTLELGDSALYLCASSRTGDYGYTFGSGTRLTVV.